Shown below are 20 T cell receptor beta chains from a single sample sequenced in a study of CD4 and CD8 cells across lung adenocarcinoma regions. TCRdb independently ran MiXCR on the PCR reads; one entry per CDR3 protein. The repertoire consists of 20,000 to 25,000 distinct CDR3 sequences, with over 50% occurring once and the leading ten covering over 25%. Sequences were obtained from CD8+ T cells from the center of a lung tumor. The receptor set was obtained from a female donor with lung adenocarcinoma. The CD4 and CD8 labels of this study may be unreliable.

This clonotype was seen a handful of times. The CDR3 sequence: CSARVASGRVTDTQYF. The CDR3 DNA is TGCAGTGCTAGAGTTGCTAGCGGGAGGGTCACAGATACGCAGTATTTT. This chain links TRBV20-1 with TRBJ2-3; 12 positions agree with TRBD2. This CDR3 has 16 residues. The germline gives CDR1 DFQATT, CDR2 SNEGSKA (reference sequence). The V segment lost 1 base and the J segment 2 bases; nucleotides outside the gene matches: 4.

In this sample, this clonotype turned up many times. The chain links TRBV6-1 to TRBJ1-4; D gene ambiguous. CDR3 length equals 15 residues. V was trimmed by 2 bases and J by 2 bases, leaving 9 bases between them. CDR1 MNHNS and CDR2 SASEGT come from the germline V gene. The CDR3 here is CASSESGPTNEKLFF. The CDR3 DNA follows: TGTGCCAGCAGTGAAAGTGGGCCTACTAATGAAAAACTGTTTTTT.

The V gene is TRBV7-2, the J gene TRBJ2-3; maybe TRBD2 (7 bases). V lost 5 bases to trimming and J lost 6 bases, with 15 bases between them. CDR1 and CDR2 from the germline V gene are SGHTA and FQGNSA. This CDR3 comprises 14 residues. The CDR3 reads CASSPGGGPDTQYF. The DNA of the CDR3 is TGTGCCAGCAGCCCGGGCGGGGGCCCCGATACGCAGTATTTT.

This chain connects TRBV6-5 to TRBJ1-1; TRBD1 agrees at 7 bases. The germline V gene has CDR1 MNHEY and CDR2 SVGAGI. This CDR3 has 16 amino acids. J was trimmed by 0 bases and V by 3 bases; bases with no gene match: 7. This CDR3 is CASSYGIGGLNTEAFF. Written as DNA, the CDR3 is TGTGCCAGCAGTTATGGTATAGGGGGCCTGAACACTGAAGCTTTCTTT.

This clonotype was found a few times. At one end, the junction sequence differs from germline, possibly due to a read error. The J gene is TRBJ2-3, the V gene TRBV27; tentatively, D is TRBD1 (5 bases). This CDR3 spans 14 amino acids. The germline gives CDR1 MNHEY, CDR2 SMNVEV (reference sequence). This chain's CDR3 is CAGSGARDQDTQYF. The CDR3 bases are TGTGCGGGCAGTGGGGCTCGAGACCAAGATACCCAGTATTTC.

This clonotype was recorded a few times. The rearrangement uses TRBV10-3 and TRBJ2-7, with TRBD1 identical over 10 bases. The J segment lost 6 bases and the V segment lost 10 bases, leaving 9 bases of the junction unmatched. The CDR3 contains 13 residues. Germline V gives CDR1 ENHRY, CDR2 SYGVKD. Written as DNA, the CDR3 is TGTGCCACGGGGGACAGGGGTTCCGTCGAGCAGTACTTC. Its translation is CATGDRGSVEQYF.

This clonotype was counted many times. This chain joins TRBV5-4 and TRBJ2-1, with D possibly matching TRBD2 (5 bases). CDR3 size: 16 residues. The germline CDR1 and CDR2 sequences are SGHNT and YYREEE (reference sequence). Trimming stripped 3 bases from V and 0 bases from J, with 13 bases between. The CDR3 coding sequence is TGTGCCAGCAGCTCTACAGCGGCCAGCTCCTACAATGAGCAGTTCTTC. Encoded protein: CASSSTAASSYNEQFF.

This clonotype was detected a few times. This sequence joins TRBV25-1 and TRBJ2-3, with 7 nucleotides matching TRBD1. CDR3 length: 17 amino acids. The V gene's germline CDR1 is MGHDK and CDR2 SYGVNS. The V and J ends lost 8 bases and 1 base, in that order; junction bases with no gene match: 15. In nucleotides, the CDR3 is TGTGCCAGCTCGGTGGGGTTCGTTAGGGGGCGCACAGATACGCAGTATTTT. It is translated as CASSVGFVRGRTDTQYF.

In this sample, this clonotype turned up once. At one end the junction does not follow the germline gene, possibly because of a read error. This chain links TRBV10-1 with TRBJ2-3; D is tentatively TRBD1 or TRBD2 (6 bases each). Germline V gene lookup returns CDR1 WNHNN and CDR2 SYGVQD (reference sequence). The CDR3 has 15 amino acids. CDR3 coding DNA: TGCGCCAGCAGTCCAGGGTGGGGGGACACAGATACGCAGTACTTT. Protein: CASSPGWGDTDTQYF.

Note on this clonotype: A read error may produce the germline difference seen at one junction end. V is TRBV6-1 and J is TRBJ2-4; 8 nucleotides agree with TRBD2. The CDR3 is 15 residues long. The V gene's germline CDR1 is MNHNS and CDR2 SASEGT. The CDR3 loop reads CGSSSGPGGENMQYF. The CDR3 DNA reads TGTGGCAGCAGCTCGGGGCCGGGAGGGGAAAATATGCAGTATTTC.

The rearrangement links TRBV5-1 to TRBJ2-1; D is possibly TRBD2 (5 bases). Germline V gives CDR1 SGHRS, CDR2 YFSETQ. This CDR3 region has 15 residues. V shed 0 bases and J shed 0 bases, with 7 bases lying between them. The DNA for the CDR3 is TGCGCCAGCAGCTTGGACGGGATCTCCTACAATGAGCAGTTCTTC. Protein sequence: CASSLDGISYNEQFF.

The chain combines TRBV4-1 with TRBJ1-1; D unresolved. V was shortened by 1 base and J by 1 base, with 4 bases between the two germline ends. The CDR3 has 13 amino acids. Germline CDR1 reads MGHRA; CDR2 reads YSYEKL. This CDR3 is CASSQAANTEAFF. DNA of the CDR3: TGCGCCAGCAGCCAAGCGGCGAACACTGAAGCTTTCTTT.

The chain couples TRBV10-3 to TRBJ2-5; a weak D match, TRBD1 (7 bases). CDR3 length: 14 residues. The germline V gene encodes CDR1 ENHRY and CDR2 SYGVKD. CDR3 protein: CAGQGGRERKIQYF. The DNA for the CDR3 is TGTGCGGGGCAGGGGGGCCGAGAGCGAAAGATCCAGTACTTC.

Concerning this clonotype: The junction departs from the called germline gene at one end, perhaps through a read error. DNA for the CDR3: TGCGCCAGCAGGGGGCTGGGGGCTAAAGATACTCAGTATTTC. Translating gives CASRGLGAKDTQYF. This rearrangement joins TRBV10-1 to TRBJ2-3; a possible D gene is TRBD1 (6 bases). Germline CDR1 is WNHNN and CDR2 is SYGVQD (reference sequence). The CDR3 has 14 amino acids.

The rearrangement uses TRBV6-5 and TRBJ2-7, with unresolved D. Germline loops: CDR1 MNHEY, CDR2 SVGAGI. V dropped 0 bases and J dropped 0 bases, with 12 bases sitting between them. This CDR3 has 16 amino acids. CDR3 in amino acids: CASSYSRTASSYEQYF. Written as DNA, the CDR3 is TGTGCCAGCAGTTACTCGAGGACGGCGAGCTCCTACGAGCAGTACTTC.

This clonotype was seen a few times. The rearrangement joins TRBV7-2 to TRBJ2-1; no reliable D call. The CDR3 is made up of 15 amino acids. V lost 5 bases and J lost 2, with 13 bases in between. Germline V lookup: CDR1 SGHTA, CDR2 FQGNSA. The CDR3 loop is CASSPLYGAYNEQFF. In nucleotides, the CDR3 is TGTGCCAGCAGCCCTTTGTATGGGGCCTACAATGAGCAGTTCTTC.

A word on this clonotype: Relative to the germline gene, one junction end is altered; a read error may explain this. The chain uses TRBV27 and TRBJ2-4, with D possibly matching TRBD2 (6 bases). Germline lookup yields CDR1 MNHEY and CDR2 SMNVEV (reference sequence). This CDR3 is built from 16 residues. The CDR3 bases are TGTGCCAGCAGTGTATCGGGACTGTGGGGTAAAAACATTCAGTACTTC. Its translation is CASSVSGLWGKNIQYF.

This chain connects TRBV6-1 to TRBJ2-1, with 8 bases lining up with TRBD1. The CDR3 has 16 residues. Germline V gene data show CDR1 as MNHNS and CDR2 as SASEGT. V trimming: 2 bases; J trimming: 0 bases; junction bases outside the gene matches: 3. DNA for the CDR3: TGTGCCAGCAGTGAACGAACAGGGGGCTCCTACAATGAGCAGTTCTTC. Translating it yields CASSERTGGSYNEQFF.

In this sample, this clonotype turned up a few times. The V gene is TRBV12-3 or TRBV12-4, the J gene TRBJ2-1, with D hard to call. Deletions cut 8 bases from V and 4 bases from J, with 12 bases between. This CDR3 is built from 13 residues. CDR3 DNA: TGTGCCAGCGGTGGCATTTCGTACAATGAGCAGTTCTTC. Encoded protein: CASGGISYNEQFF.

This chain links TRBV7-2 with TRBJ2-2; 10 bases align to TRBD2. There are 18 residues in the CDR3. Trimming at V came to 5 bases and at J to 0 bases, leaving 9 bases not matched to a gene. Germline loops: CDR1 SGHTA, CDR2 FQGNSA. As DNA, the CDR3 is TGTGCCAGCAGCACTCGGACTAGCGGCTTCACGAACACCGGGGAGCTGTTTTTT. Amino acids: CASSTRTSGFTNTGELFF.